This T cell receptor beta chain was recorded in a study of shared clonotypes between healthy human individuals. Study details: CD4 naive and memory got three plates each, CD8 naive two, CD8 memory one.

Together with CD45RO+ cells, CCR7-negative CD45RA+ TemRA cells were included in CD8 memory. In the authors' workflow: From ImmunoSEQ came sequences covering only the junction and carrying no quality scores, so filtering differed. The table came from immunoSEQ multiplex PCR; TCRdb's copy has only in-frame clones and leaves some out. From that table come the V and J calls and clone size; the DNA was used to work out D and trimming. The sample lists 550,000 to 800,000 clones; 90% were seen once. The CDR3 sequence is 9 residues long. The chain couples TRBV21-1 to TRBJ2-5; the DNA was not used to check the table's D call, TRBD1. TRBV21-1 is a pseudogene. The sequencing input was memory CD8+ T cells from PBMCs. The sample's subset: CD45RO+ cells pooled with CCR7-negative TemRA cells. This receptor was taken from a man aged 18 to 29 in good health. Some clones in this sample may be carry-over from other donors' samples. The CDR3 loop reads CASSQGRYF. The CDR3 bases are TGTGCCAGCAGCCAGGGTCGGTACTTC.